This TCR beta chain was profiled in a study of identical twins. The study's findings and limits: There were fewer insertions in abundant cord blood beta clonotypes, but memory repertoires showed no such pattern.

MiXCR, applied by TCRdb to the 5' RACE reads, yields one record per CDR3 protein. There are a few hundred thousand distinct CDR3 sequences in the sample; 9.5% to 10% occur only once, and approximately 3.2% lies in the top ten. Notes on this clonotype: Its antigen is not known.

Per the germline V gene, CDR1 is SGHDN and CDR2 is FVKESK. The CDR3 contains 13 residues. Trimming removed 3 bases from V and 7 bases from J, with 12 bases in between. Healthy Caucasians alone served as donors. This same sample was also taken into another study, of yellow fever vaccine responses in identical twins.

The J gene is TRBJ2-5, the V gene TRBV14; D may be TRBD2 (6 bases). This receptor was identified in a young woman in good health. The sequencing sample was made of PBMCs. CDR3 protein: CASSQDAGGTQYF. The CDR3 region has the DNA TGTGCCAGCAGCCAGGACGCCGGGGGGACCCAGTACTTC. The variable domain in full, with the rest retrieved from reference TRBV14 and TRBJ2-5, is EAGVTQFPSHSVIEKGQTVTLRCDPISGHDNLYWYRRVMGKEIKFLLHFVKESKQDESGMPNNRFLAERTGGTYSTLKVQPAELEDSGVYFCASSQDAGGTQYFGPGTRLLVL.